The 26 T cell receptor beta chains listed next were all sequenced from one sample in a study of CD8+CD57+ T cells in acquired aplastic anemia. Previously, flow cytometry had revealed CD8+CD57+ cell expansion in the patients chosen for sequencing. Genomic DNA templated the TCR beta VDJ and CDR3 profiling. TCRdb processed the reads anew with MiXCR; each CDR3 protein has one entry. The table includes roughly 150,000 distinct CDR3 sequences, less than 60% detected once. The sequenced sample was sorted CD4+, CD8+, or CD8+CD57+ T cells (not recorded which) from PBMCs. The origin of the receptors is a human donor with aplastic anemia.

This clonotype was detected a few times. This chain's CDR3 is CASSIGQGSQETQYF. DNA for the CDR3: TGTGCCAGTAGTATAGGACAGGGGTCACAAGAGACCCAGTACTTC. This rearrangement joins TRBV19 to TRBJ2-5; 8 positions agree with TRBD1. The germline V gene encodes CDR1 LNHDA and CDR2 SQIVND (reference sequence). V lost 1 base, J lost 2 bases, and 3 bases stayed unmatched. CDR3 size: 15 residues.

The chain links TRBV15 to TRBJ2-6; D not resolved. The CDR3 spans 15 residues. CDR1 and CDR2 (germline): LNHNV, YYDKDF (reference sequence). V gave up 0 bases and J gave up 8 bases, with 11 bases separating them. Here the CDR3 reads CATSRDSGTPNVLTF. DNA for the CDR3: TGTGCCACCAGCAGAGATTCGGGCACCCCCAACGTCCTGACTTTC. The entire variable domain, with the rest obtained from reference TRBV15 and TRBJ2-6, is as follows: DAMVIQNPRYQVTQFGKPVTLSCSQTLNHNVMYWYQQKSSQAPKLLFHYYDKDFNNEADTPDNFQSRRPNTSFCFLDIRSPGLGDTAMYLCATSRDSGTPNVLTFGAGSRLTVL.

At least ten counts were recorded for this clonotype. J is TRBJ2-7 and V is TRBV5-6, with 7 bases identical to TRBD2. Trimming took 2 bases from V and 0 from J; bases not matched to a gene: 5. In germline, CDR1 is SGHDT, CDR2 YYEEEE. The CDR3 length is 15 residues. The CDR3 DNA reads TGTGCCAGCAGCTTCAACAGCGGGAACTCCTACGAGCAGTACGTC. Translated, it gives CASSFNSGNSYEQYV.

This clonotype was recorded many times. The rearrangement joins TRBV18 to TRBJ2-5; a possible D gene is TRBD2 (6 bases). The CDR3 has 14 amino acids. The V end lost 1 base, the J end lost 5 bases, and 11 bases lay between the germline ends. CDR1 and CDR2 (germline): KGHSH, LQKENI. The CDR3 sequence is CASSPRSGEETQYF. In nucleotides, the CDR3 is TGTGCCAGCTCACCACGTTCGGGAGAGGAGACCCAGTACTTC.

In its sample, this clonotype was seen many times. The J gene is TRBJ2-3, the V gene TRBV12-5; 7 bases line up with TRBD1. The trim removed 2 bases at V and 7 bases at J, leaving 6 bases unmatched. The CDR3 loop spans 14 amino acids. Germline V gives CDR1 LGHNT, CDR2 FRNRAP. This CDR3 reads CASGLSERGHTQYF. The DNA of the CDR3 is TGTGCTAGTGGTTTGTCCGAGAGGGGGCATACGCAGTATTTT.

This clonotype was recorded many times. V gene TRBV13 combines with J gene TRBJ2-7; the match to TRBD1 covers 9 bases. This CDR3 is built from 14 residues. The junction had 6 bases not matched to a gene; V was cut back by 6 bases and J by 3 bases. Germline CDR1 reads PRHDT; CDR2 reads FYEKMQ (reference sequence). The CDR3, as DNA: TGTGCCAGCAGAAAACAGGGGGCCCTCTACGAGCAGTACTTC. Protein product: CASRKQGALYEQYF.

This chain's CDR3 is CASSGTGYEQYV. CDR3 coding DNA: TGTGCCAGTAGCGGGACAGGGTACGAGCAGTACGTC. This chain links TRBV19 with TRBJ2-7; 9 positions match TRBD1. The junction had 1 base not matched to a gene; V was cut back by 6 bases and J by 4 bases. The CDR3 covers 12 residues. Germline V CDR1 and CDR2: LNHDA, SQIVND (reference sequence).

The chain has TRBV11-1 and TRBJ2-3; TRBD2 aligns across 10 bases. Germline CDR1 is SGHAT and CDR2 is FQDESV (reference sequence). The CDR3 is 15 residues long. The ends lost 3 bases at V and 6 bases at J; junction bases unmatched: 6. The CDR3 is CASSFSGGPRDTQYF. CDR3 DNA: TGTGCCAGCAGCTTTAGCGGGGGGCCCCGGGATACGCAGTATTTT.

This chain connects TRBV15 to TRBJ2-7; 15 nucleotides align to TRBD2. Germline trimming cut 4 bases from V and 1 base from J; bases unmatched to any gene: 2. The CDR3 is 16 amino acids. Germline-derived CDR1 and CDR2 are LNHNV and YYDKDF (reference sequence). The CDR3 DNA reads as TGTGCCACCAGCAAGGGGACTAGCGGGAGGTCCTACGAGCAGTACTTC. Translated: CATSKGTSGRSYEQYF.

The chain carries TRBV6-2 or TRBV6-3 and TRBJ2-2; D may be TRBD1 (6 bases). CDR3 length equals 16 residues. Germline assignment: CDR1 MNHEY and CDR2 SVGEGT. V shed 1 base and J shed 0 bases, with 9 bases lying between them. CDR3 residues: CASSYLGGPNTGELFF. As DNA, the CDR3 is TGTGCCAGCAGTTACTTAGGGGGACCGAACACCGGGGAGCTGTTTTTT.

The genes are TRBV7-7 and TRBJ2-2; TRBD1 agrees at 8 bases. Germline CDR1 is SSHAT and CDR2 is FNYEAQ (reference sequence). There are 16 residues in the CDR3. The J segment lost 4 bases and the V segment lost 5 bases, leaving 9 bases of the junction unmatched. CDR3 coding DNA: TGTGCCAGCAGCGTCGGACAGGGTAGGTTCACCGGGGAGCTGTTTTTT. Amino acid sequence: CASSVGQGRFTGELFF.

This clonotype has only a few counts. This may come from a read error, since a much larger clone is one base off. The CDR3 DNA sequence: TGTGCCAGCGGTTACTCGCCTATATCCTCCTACGAGCAGTACTTC. Translating gives CASGYSPISSYEQYF. This chain joins TRBV6-5 and TRBJ2-7; no reliable D call. Germline-derived CDR1 and CDR2 are MNHEY and SVGAGI. CDR3 size: 15 residues.

In its sample, this clonotype was seen once. The chain couples TRBV7-7 to TRBJ2-2, with D maybe TRBD2 (5 bases). This CDR3 contains 15 residues. Deletions cut 8 bases from V and 3 bases from J, with 16 bases between. From germline, CDR1 is SSHAT and CDR2 FNYEAQ (reference sequence). CDR3 residues: CASGVARADTGELFF. DNA of the CDR3: TGTGCCAGCGGGGTAGCGAGGGCGGACACCGGGGAGCTGTTTTTT.

A note on this clonotype: This clone may be a read error of a much larger clone one base away. This chain links TRBV2 with TRBJ2-7, with TRBD2 identical over 7 bases. This CDR3 comprises 15 residues. Germline lookup yields CDR1 SNHLY and CDR2 FYNNEI. V lost 3 bases to trimming and J lost 6 bases; unmatched junction nucleotides: 11. The CDR3 DNA is TGTGCCAGCAGTGACGGCGGGAGTATAGGGAGCGAGCAGTACGTC. Translated, it gives CASSDGGSIGSEQYV.

This chain links TRBV25-1 with TRBJ2-3; D unresolved. The V and J ends lost 6 bases and 4 bases respectively, with 11 bases between them. The CDR3 consists of 13 residues. Germline V lookup: CDR1 MGHDK, CDR2 SYGVNS. CDR3 nucleotide sequence: TGTGCCAGCAGCCAAGGATTCCCAGATACGCAGTATTTT. Translated, it gives CASSQGFPDTQYF.

The chain uses TRBV15 and TRBJ2-5; TRBD1 matches at 7 bases. V trimming: 4 bases; J trimming: 5 bases; junction bases outside the gene matches: 16. The CDR3 contains 17 residues. The germline CDR1 and CDR2 sequences are LNHNV and YYDKDF (reference sequence). Here the CDR3 reads CATSTILTGDSYETQYF. In DNA, the CDR3 is TGTGCCACCAGCACCATTCTAACAGGGGATTCTTACGAGACCCAGTACTTC.

In its sample, this clonotype was seen a few times. The V gene is TRBV2, the J gene TRBJ2-7, with D perhaps TRBD1 (5 bases). Per germline, CDR1 SNHLY and CDR2 FYNNEI. V was shortened by 6 bases and J by 0 bases, with 21 bases between the two germline ends. The CDR3 is 17 amino acids. The DNA for the CDR3 is TGTGCCAGCAGCGCTGGTTATGGGGCAGATCACTCCTACGAGCAGTACGTC. Protein: CASSAGYGADHSYEQYV.

At least ten counts were recorded for this clonotype. The chain carries TRBV30 and TRBJ1-1; D not resolved. Per the germline V gene, CDR1 is GTSNPN and CDR2 is SVGIG (reference sequence). Trimming removed 0 bases at V and 6 bases at J, with 5 bases between. This CDR3 region has 11 residues. The CDR3 bases are TGTGCCTGGAGTGTCGGGTCTGAAGCTTTCTTT. Translated, it gives CAWSVGSEAFF.

This clonotype was seen many times. CDR3 sequence reads: CASGKDRANVNQPQHF. The CDR3 coding sequence is TGTGCCAGCGGAAAGGACAGGGCTAACGTTAATCAGCCCCAGCATTTT. V gene TRBV6-1 combines with J gene TRBJ1-5, with 8 bases lining up with TRBD1. V lost 8 bases to trimming and J lost 4 bases; unmatched junction nucleotides: 13. The CDR3 has 16 residues. Germline V gives CDR1 MNHNS, CDR2 SASEGT.

This clonotype was counted only a few times. The gene calls are TRBV6-1 and TRBJ2-1; TRBD2 agrees at 8 bases. The trim removed 7 bases at V and 4 bases at J, leaving 12 bases unmatched. This CDR3 contains 16 residues. Germline V gene data show CDR1 as MNHNS and CDR2 as SASEGT. CDR3 sequence reads: CASTNLGGGGYNEQFF. DNA of the CDR3: TGTGCCAGCACCAACCTTGGGGGCGGGGGGTACAATGAGCAGTTCTTC.

At least ten counts were recorded for this clonotype. The rearrangement joins TRBV9 to TRBJ2-2, with D perhaps TRBD1 (5 bases). Germline V lookup: CDR1 SGDLS, CDR2 YYNGEE. Trimming removed 0 bases from V and 3 bases from J, with 12 bases in between. The CDR3 covers 16 residues. CDR3 DNA: TGTGCCAGCAGCGTAGCACGACAGAGTGACACCGGGGAGCTGTTTTTT. Translation: CASSVARQSDTGELFF.

The chain links TRBV15 to TRBJ1-2, with 8 positions matching TRBD1. This CDR3 has 18 residues. With V trimmed by 0 bases and J by 3 bases, 12 bases remained unmatched. Germline V gene sequence: CDR1 LNHNV, CDR2 YYDKDF (reference sequence). CDR3 sequence (DNA): TGTGCCACCAGCAGAGAGTCGGACAGGGAGTACTGGGACTATGGCTACACCTTC. Translating it yields CATSRESDREYWDYGYTF.

This clonotype appeared a few times. A clone one base away is much larger, so this may be a read error. Given the absence of the conserved phenylalanine or tryptophan at the CDR3 end, a read error is likely. The chain combines TRBV7-9 with TRBJ1-1; D is unresolved. This CDR3 comprises 15 residues. Trimming pared 2 bases from V and 1 base from J, leaving 11 bases between. Germline values: CDR1 SEHNR, CDR2 FQNEAQ (reference sequence). CDR3 DNA sequence: TGTGCCAGCAGCTTAACCCCCGTGGGGAACACTGAAGCTTTCCTT. It translates to CASSLTPVGNTEAFL.

The J gene is TRBJ2-1, the V gene TRBV19; D unclear. The DNA end favors TRBJ2-7, so the J call may be wrong. The CDR3 totals 15 residues. CDR1 is LNHDA and CDR2 is SQIVND in the germline V gene (reference sequence). The CDR3 DNA sequence: TGTGCCAGTACCGCCAAAGGTCGGTCCTACAATGAGCAGTACGTC. Translated, it gives CASTAKGRSYNEQYV.

This chain joins TRBV15 and TRBJ2-5, with D maybe TRBD2 (6 bases). Germline CDR1 reads LNHNV; CDR2 reads YYDKDF (reference sequence). Trimming removed 1 base from V and 4 bases from J, with 13 bases in between. The CDR3 loop spans 15 amino acids. CDR3 residues: CATSRGTTGGETQYF. The CDR3 DNA is TGTGCCACCAGCAGAGGGACTACCGGGGGAGAGACCCAGTACTTC.

The J gene is TRBJ2-7, the V gene TRBV5-4, with D perhaps TRBD2 (5 bases). Germline V gene lookup returns CDR1 SGHNT and CDR2 YYREEE (reference sequence). With 3 bases removed from V and 4 bases from J, the gap between germline ends came to 14 bases. This CDR3 contains 14 residues. This chain's CDR3 is CASSSSRDGYEQYF. CDR3 bases: TGTGCCAGCAGCTCCTCCCGGGATGGGTACGAGCAGTACTTC.